The entry below describes one TCR beta chain. The donors, healthy Caucasians from Russia, were aged roughly 6 to 90. The data belong to a study of blood T cells in healthy people across ages. The CDR3 contains 14 residues. Trimming stripped 5 bases from V and 6 bases from J, with 16 bases between. Per the germline V gene, CDR1 is MGHRA and CDR2 is YSYEKL. The use of a sample-barcoded 5' primer and a J-beta primer mix characterized a second PCR of about 6 to 12 cycles. TCRdb reprocessed the 5' RACE reads via MiXCR and lists one record per CDR3 protein. This table has hundreds of thousands of distinct CDR3 sequences, approximately 52% appearing once.

V and J are TRBV4-1 and TRBJ1-1; D unresolved. Material for sequencing was blood. This clonotype was sampled from a woman older than 75 in good health. CDR3 region: CASSDRGNQPEAFF. The CDR3 bases are TGCGCCAGCAGCGACCGGGGTAATCAGCCTGAAGCTTTCTTT.